Listed below are T cell receptor beta chains from one sample, sequenced in a study of cytomegalovirus exposure and HLA in healthy donors. The table came from immunoSEQ multiplex PCR; TCRdb's copy has only in-frame clones and leaves some out. The data hold 250,000 to 300,000 clones, with about 86% observed a single time. Sequences were obtained from PBMCs. The source is a woman between 18 and 30 years old in good health and CMV-seronegative. CDR3s include the opening cysteine and the closing phenylalanine or tryptophan. The order of the fields is J gene, V gene, D gene, clone size, CDR3 DNA, CDR3 protein. D genes are given only for firm matches. Clone size, where shown, is once, few, many, or a class for clones that have expanded.

J: TRBJ1-4
V: TRBV6-5
D: .
size: .
DNA: TGTGCCAGCAGTCGGGGAACTAATGAAAAACTGTTTTTT
CDR3: CASSRGTNEKLFF

J: TRBJ1-5
V: TRBV28
D: TRBD1
size: .
DNA: TGTGCCAGCAGCCTGGGACAGTTCAATCAGCCCCAGCATTTT
CDR3: CASSLGQFNQPQHF

J: TRBJ2-7
V: TRBV27
D: TRBD2
size: .
DNA: TGTGCCAGCGCCGGGAGGGGACTAGCGGGAATGGACGAGCAGTACTTC
CDR3: CASAGRGLAGMDEQYF

J: TRBJ1-5
V: TRBV5-1
D: .
size: .
DNA: TGCGCCAGCAGCTTCGAGGGTCAGCCCCAGCATTTT
CDR3: CASSFEGQPQHF

J: TRBJ1-6
V: TRBV2
D: .
size: .
DNA: TGTGCCAGCAGGGACTTCCAGATCTCCTATAATTCACCCCTCCACTTT
CDR3: CASRDFQISYNSPLHF

J: TRBJ1-3
V: TRBV19
D: TRBD1
size: few
DNA: TGTGCCAGTAGTCTCGGGACAGGGGGAATTCGCCCTGGAAACACCATATATTTT
CDR3: CASSLGTGGIRPGNTIYF

J: TRBJ1-5
V: TRBV27
D: TRBD1
size: .
DNA: TGTGCCAGCAGTCACCAACAGGGGGGTCAGCCCCAGCATTTT
CDR3: CASSHQQGGQPQHF

J: TRBJ2-2
V: TRBV7-9
D: .
size: .
DNA: TGTGCCAGCAGCTTAATCCAGGGTTTTATCGGGGAGCTGTTTTTT
CDR3: CASSLIQGFIGELFF

J: TRBJ1-5
V: TRBV4-1
D: TRBD1
size: .
DNA: TGCGCCAGCAGCCAAGGACAGGGGGCAGCTCAGCCCCAGCATTTT
CDR3: CASSQGQGAAQPQHF

J: TRBJ1-5
V: TRBV28
D: .
size: .
DNA: TGTGCCAGCAGTGCCCGCTCCCGCCGGACAGTGTATAGCAATCAGCCCCAGCATTTT
CDR3: CASSARSRRTVYSNQPQHF

J: TRBJ1-1
V: TRBV6-5
D: TRBD1
size: .
DNA: TGTGCCAGCAGTCGACAGGGGAACACTGAAGCTTTCTTT
CDR3: CASSRQGNTEAFF

J: TRBJ1-5
V: TRBV27
D: TRBD1
size: .
DNA: TGTGCCAGCAGATCTAACAGGGGGGACGGGCCCCAGCATTTT
CDR3: CASRSNRGDGPQHF

J: TRBJ2-2
V: TRBV2
D: TRBD2
size: .
DNA: TGTGCCATCGAGCCGACTAGCCCTACGAACACCGGGGAGCTGTTTTTT
CDR3: CAIEPTSPTNTGELFF

J: TRBJ2-7
V: TRBV7-9
D: .
size: .
DNA: TGTGCCAGCAGCTTAAGGGGCCCCTACGAGCAGTACTTC
CDR3: CASSLRGPYEQYF

J: TRBJ2-1
V: TRBV7-2
D: TRBD2
size: .
DNA: TGTGCCAGCAGCTTAGTGAGTAGCGGGGTTTCGTTCTTC
CDR3: CASSLVSSGVSFF

J: TRBJ2-7
V: TRBV10-1
D: TRBD2
size: .
DNA: TGCGCCACCAGAGGACTTTCTAGCGGGGGGTCTAGCTCCTACGAGCAGTACTTC
CDR3: CATRGLSSGGSSSYEQYF

J: TRBJ1-1
V: TRBV30
D: .
size: .
DNA: TGTGCCTGGAGTGTACTCCTGGGGATCGGGATCTCGAACACTGAAGCTTTCTTT
CDR3: CAWSVLLGIGISNTEAFF

J: TRBJ2-5
V: TRBV30
D: .
size: once
DNA: TGTGCCTGGAATGGCGGTGAAGAGACCCAGTACTTC
CDR3: CAWNGGEETQYF

J: TRBJ2-7
V: TRBV18
D: TRBD1
size: .
DNA: TGTGCCAGCTCACCACTTGAGGGGGCGGGCGCGCGCGAGCAGTACTTC
CDR3: CASSPLEGAGAREQYF

J: TRBJ1-5
V: TRBV4-1
D: .
size: .
DNA: TGCGCCAGCAGCCAAGGCCAGGGGAATCAGCCCCAGCATTTT
CDR3: CASSQGQGNQPQHF

J: TRBJ2-7
V: TRBV7-2
D: TRBD2
size: .
DNA: TGTGCCAGCAGCTTAGTTTTAGCGGGGGGGAATTACGAGCAGTACTTC
CDR3: CASSLVLAGGNYEQYF

J: TRBJ1-2
V: TRBV5-1
D: TRBD1
size: .
DNA: TGCGCCAGCAGCTTGGGAGACAGGGCAGGCGGCTACACCTTC
CDR3: CASSLGDRAGGYTF

J: TRBJ1-2
V: TRBV7-3
D: .
size: .
DNA: TGTGCCAGCAGCTTAAATTGGGGCGTGTATGGCTACACCTTC
CDR3: CASSLNWGVYGYTF

J: TRBJ1-2
V: TRBV4-3
D: TRBD1
size: .
DNA: TGCGCCAGCAGCCAAGAAAAATTGACAGGGGCTGGCTATGGCTACACCTTC
CDR3: CASSQEKLTGAGYGYTF

J: TRBJ1-5
V: TRBV6-4
D: TRBD1
size: .
DNA: TGTGCCAGCAAACCGGGACAGGGGAGCGGCCAGCCCCAGCATTTT
CDR3: CASKPGQGSGQPQHF

J: TRBJ2-7
V: TRBV7-9
D: .
size: few
DNA: TGTGCCAGCAGCTCAGGGCGCGCGGACGAGCAGTACTTC
CDR3: CASSSGRADEQYF

J: TRBJ2-7
V: TRBV6-1
D: TRBD1
size: .
DNA: TGTGCCAGCAGTTCTGGACAGGGAGAGACCTACGAGCAGTACTTC
CDR3: CASSSGQGETYEQYF

J: TRBJ2-1
V: TRBV18
D: TRBD2
size: .
DNA: TGTGCCAGCTCACTCTCCAGCGGGGGGAGTAATGAGCAGTTCTTC
CDR3: CASSLSSGGSNEQFF

J: TRBJ1-1
V: TRBV11-3
D: .
size: .
DNA: TGTGCCAGCAGCTTAGGACAACACACTGAAGCTTTCTTT
CDR3: CASSLGQHTEAFF

J: TRBJ1-6
V: TRBV5-4
D: .
size: .
DNA: TGTGCCAGCAGCTTGGCGAGCTCCTATAATTCACCCCTCCACTTT
CDR3: CASSLASSYNSPLHF

J: TRBJ1-5
V: TRBV7-2
D: TRBD1
size: .
DNA: TGTGCCAGCAGCCCGCCCCCGGGACAGGGGGCCGGGCAGCCCCAGCATTTT
CDR3: CASSPPPGQGAGQPQHF

J: TRBJ2-7
V: TRBV7-8
D: TRBD2
size: .
DNA: TGTGCCAGCAGCCGTGGGACTAGCGGAGCTTACGAGCAGTACTTC
CDR3: CASSRGTSGAYEQYF

J: TRBJ1-2
V: TRBV6-1
D: .
size: .
DNA: TGTGCCAGCAGTACAGGGCGCTATGGCTACACCTTC
CDR3: CASSTGRYGYTF

J: TRBJ2-3
V: TRBV2
D: .
size: once
DNA: TGTGCCGGGGCTTCGGGACTCTTCACAGATACGCAGTATTTT
CDR3: CAGASGLFTDTQYF

J: TRBJ2-7
V: TRBV11-1
D: .
size: .
DNA: TGTGCCAGCAGCTTAGTCAGGGAAGCCTACGAGCAGTACTTC
CDR3: CASSLVREAYEQYF

J: TRBJ1-3
V: TRBV11-3
D: .
size: .
DNA: TGTGCCAGCAGCTTAGATTCGGTTGGAAACACCATATATTTT
CDR3: CASSLDSVGNTIYF

J: TRBJ2-7
V: TRBV5-6
D: TRBD1
size: .
DNA: TGTGCCAGCAGCGCGGGACAGGGGGGGTACGAGCAGTACTTC
CDR3: CASSAGQGGYEQYF

J: TRBJ2-5
V: TRBV6-5
D: TRBD1
size: .
DNA: TGTGCCAGCAGTTACGACAGGGGGCTAGAGACCCAGTACTTC
CDR3: CASSYDRGLETQYF

J: TRBJ2-5
V: TRBV27
D: .
size: .
DNA: TGTGCCAGCACCCCATCGGGGTCAGAGACCCAGTACTTC
CDR3: CASTPSGSETQYF

J: TRBJ2-7
V: TRBV6-1
D: .
size: .
DNA: TGTGCCGCGCGCTATGACATAGGGGTAGTTGGTGAGCAGTACTTC
CDR3: CAARYDIGVVGEQYF

J: TRBJ2-2
V: TRBV5-6
D: .
size: .
DNA: TGTGCCAGCAGCTTGGTGAGGAGCACCGGGGAGCTGTTTTTT
CDR3: CASSLVRSTGELFF

J: TRBJ2-7
V: TRBV5-1
D: TRBD1
size: few
DNA: TGCGCCAGCAGCTTGGGGCAGGGGGACGGGGAGCAGTACTTC
CDR3: CASSLGQGDGEQYF

J: TRBJ1-3
V: TRBV27
D: .
size: once
DNA: TGTGCCAGCATTCCCCCCCAGGACCTGCCCACTAGGAACCCTCACTCTGGAAACACCATATATTTT
CDR3: CASIPPQDLPTRNPHSGNTIYF

J: TRBJ1-6
V: TRBV5-4
D: TRBD1
size: .
DNA: TGTGCCAGCAGCTCGGCTCCCGGGACAGGGGTCCTACCCCTCCACTTT
CDR3: CASSSAPGTGVLPLHF

J: TRBJ1-1
V: TRBV7-6
D: TRBD1
size: .
DNA: TGTGCCAGCAGCCCCCGGACAGGGACTGAAGCTTTCTTT
CDR3: CASSPRTGTEAFF

J: TRBJ1-1
V: TRBV19
D: .
size: .
DNA: TGTGCCAGTAGTATGCCGTGGCCCACTGAAGCTTTCTTT
CDR3: CASSMPWPTEAFF

J: TRBJ2-5
V: TRBV29-1
D: .
size: .
DNA: TGCAGCGCGGCACAGCAACAAGAGACCCAGTACTTC
CDR3: CSAAQQQETQYF

J: TRBJ2-7
V: TRBV27
D: TRBD2
size: .
DNA: TGTGCCAGCAGCTTAGACCCTCCACTAGCGGATTCCTACGAGCAGTACTTC
CDR3: CASSLDPPLADSYEQYF

J: TRBJ1-2
V: TRBV9
D: .
size: .
DNA: TGTGCCAGCAGCAATGACAGGCCGCCCGCTTCCTTC
CDR3: CASSNDRPPASF

J: TRBJ2-7
V: TRBV2
D: TRBD2
size: .
DNA: TGTGCCAGGGTCGTAGCGGGAGGAGATGAGCAGTACTTC
CDR3: CARVVAGGDEQYF